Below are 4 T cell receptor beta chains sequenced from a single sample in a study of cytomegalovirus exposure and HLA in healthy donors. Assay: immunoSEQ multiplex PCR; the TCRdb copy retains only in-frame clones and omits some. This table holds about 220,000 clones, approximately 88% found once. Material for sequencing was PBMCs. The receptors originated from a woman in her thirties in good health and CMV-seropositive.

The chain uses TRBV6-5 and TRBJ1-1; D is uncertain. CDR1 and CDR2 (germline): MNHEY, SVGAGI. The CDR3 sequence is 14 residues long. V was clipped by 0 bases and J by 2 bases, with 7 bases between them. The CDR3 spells CASSYSGFNTEAFF. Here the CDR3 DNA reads TGTGCCAGCAGTTACTCGGGGTTTAACACTGAAGCTTTCTTT.

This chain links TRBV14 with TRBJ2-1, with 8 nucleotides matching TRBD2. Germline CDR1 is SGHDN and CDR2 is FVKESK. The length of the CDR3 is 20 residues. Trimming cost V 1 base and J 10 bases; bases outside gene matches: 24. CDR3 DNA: TGTGCCAGCAGCCAAGGGGGGACTAGTAAGAGAGGACATGATGGTTTAGAGCAGTTCTTC. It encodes CASSQGGTSKRGHDGLEQFF. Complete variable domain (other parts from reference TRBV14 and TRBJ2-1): EAGVTQFPSHSVIEKGQTVTLRCDPISGHDNLYWYRRVMGKEIKFLLHFVKESKQDESGMPNNRFLAERTGGTYSTLKVQPAELEDSGVYFCASSQGGTSKRGHDGLEQFFGPGTRLTVL.

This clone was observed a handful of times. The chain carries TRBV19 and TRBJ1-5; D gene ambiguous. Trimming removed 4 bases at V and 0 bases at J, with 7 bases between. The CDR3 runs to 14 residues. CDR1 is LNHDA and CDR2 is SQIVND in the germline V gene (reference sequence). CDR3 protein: CASSKPISNQPQHF. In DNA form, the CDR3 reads TGTGCCAGTAGTAAGCCGATTAGCAATCAGCCCCAGCATTTT. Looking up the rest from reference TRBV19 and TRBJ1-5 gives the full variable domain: DGGITQSPKYLFRKEGQNVTLSCEQNLNHDAMYWYRQDPGQGLRLIYYSQIVNDFQKGDIAEGYSVSREKKESFPLTVTSAQKNPTAFYLCASSKPISNQPQHFGDGTRLSIL.

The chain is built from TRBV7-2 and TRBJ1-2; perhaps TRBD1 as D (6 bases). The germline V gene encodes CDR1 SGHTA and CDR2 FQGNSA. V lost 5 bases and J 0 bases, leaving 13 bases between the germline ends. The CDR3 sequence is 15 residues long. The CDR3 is CASSPGQSANYGYTF. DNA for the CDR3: TGTGCCAGCAGCCCTGGACAGTCAGCTAACTATGGCTACACCTTC.